A selection of T cell receptor beta chains follows, all from one sample in a study of vaccination effects on CD4 cells after COVID-19. These TCRs are of unknown antigen specificity. The protocol was immunoSEQ multiplex PCR, while the TCRdb copy is restricted to in-frame clones and leaves out a portion. The sample contains tens of thousands of clones, approximately 78% of which appear only once. Sequencing was performed on CD4+ T cells from PBMCs cultured with HCoV-NL63 spike peptides, taken before COVID-19 vaccination. These receptors all come from a human donor who had a prior SARS-CoV-2 infection. Both conserved end residues are part of each CDR3. D genes are given only for firm matches. Clone size, where shown, is once, few, many, or a class for clones that have expanded.

-,TRBV2,-,TRBJ2-3,CASSDQGGRDTQYF,TGTGCCAGCAGTGACCAGGGGGGCCGAGATACGCAGTATTTT
-,TRBV6-6,-,TRBJ1-2,CASSYRGFTYGYTF,TGTGCCAGCAGTTACAGAGGCTTCACCTATGGCTACACCTTC
-,TRBV6-2/TRBV6-3,-,TRBJ2-7,CASSRAGARSYEQYF,TGTGCCAGCAGTAGGGCAGGGGCCCGCTCCTACGAGCAGTACTTC
-,TRBV5-4,-,TRBJ1-2,CASSLSSQGQGYTF,TGTGCCAGCAGCTTGTCGTCACAGGGTCAGGGCTACACCTTC
-,TRBV4-2,once,TRBJ2-7,CASSPLEGGLNEQYF,TGTGCCAGCAGCCCATTAGAGGGGGGGCTGAACGAGCAGTACTTC
-,TRBV19,-,TRBJ2-6,CASTDSSGANVLTF,TGTGCCAGTACCGACAGCTCTGGGGCCAACGTCCTGACTTTC
-,TRBV9,-,TRBJ2-7,CASSTGLTYEQYF,TGTGCCAGCAGCACCGGACTAACCTACGAGCAGTACTTC
TRBD1,TRBV5-1,-,TRBJ1-2,CASSPQGDGYTF,TGCGCCAGCAGTCCCCAGGGGGACGGCTACACCTTC
TRBD1,TRBV28,-,TRBJ1-2,CASRQLQGAEGYTF,TGTGCCAGCAGACAACTACAGGGGGCCGAAGGCTACACCTTC
-,TRBV7-9,-,TRBJ2-6,CASSLDESGANVLTF,TGTGCCAGCAGCTTAGATGAGTCTGGGGCCAACGTCCTGACTTTC
-,TRBV5-4,once,TRBJ2-7,CASSSRDNYYEQYF,TGTGCCAGCAGCTCACGGGACAATTACTACGAGCAGTACTTC
-,TRBV28,-,TRBJ1-2,CASSLIGDYGYTF,TGTGCCAGCAGTTTAATCGGAGACTATGGCTACACCTTC